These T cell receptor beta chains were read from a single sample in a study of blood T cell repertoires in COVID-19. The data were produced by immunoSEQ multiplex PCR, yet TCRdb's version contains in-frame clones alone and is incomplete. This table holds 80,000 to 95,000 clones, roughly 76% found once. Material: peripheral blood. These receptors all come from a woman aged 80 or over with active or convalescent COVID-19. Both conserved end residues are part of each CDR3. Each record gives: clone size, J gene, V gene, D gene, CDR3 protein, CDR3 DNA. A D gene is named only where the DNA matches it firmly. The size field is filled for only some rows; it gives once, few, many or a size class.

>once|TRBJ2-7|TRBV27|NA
CASSSGYLRYEQYF
TGTGCCAGCAGTTCAGGTTACCTACGCTACGAGCAGTACTTC
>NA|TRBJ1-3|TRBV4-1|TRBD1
CASSPGARGRGNTIYF
TGCGCCAGCAGCCCCGGCGCCAGGGGGCGTGGAAACACCATATATTTT
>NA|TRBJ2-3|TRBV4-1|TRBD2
CASSKTSGGADTQYF
TGCGCCAGCAGCAAAACTAGCGGGGGCGCAGATACGCAGTATTTT
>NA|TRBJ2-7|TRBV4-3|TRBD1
CASSQSGTGGFYEQYF
TGCGCCAGCAGCCAATCCGGGACAGGGGGTTTCTACGAGCAGTACTTC
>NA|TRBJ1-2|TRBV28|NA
CASSFSSRAASLGYTF
TGTGCCAGCAGTTTCTCCTCCCGCGCTGCTTCTTTGGGCTACACCTTC
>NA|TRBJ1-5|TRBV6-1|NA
CASSVMVGDGNQPQHF
TGTGCCAGCAGTGTTATGGTAGGGGATGGCAATCAGCCCCAGCATTTT
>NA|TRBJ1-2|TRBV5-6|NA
CASSLAGIRSRGGYTF
TGTGCCAGCAGCTTGGCTGGTATTCGGTCCAGGGGAGGCTACACCTTC
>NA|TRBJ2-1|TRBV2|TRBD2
CASREGLAVGEQFF
TGTGCCAGCAGGGAGGGACTAGCGGTGGGTGAGCAGTTCTTC
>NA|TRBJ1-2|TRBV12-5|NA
CASGPGLDGGYGYTF
TGTGCTAGTGGTCCTGGACTGGACGGCGGCTATGGCTACACCTTC
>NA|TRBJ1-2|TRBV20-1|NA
CSATSYGYTF
TGCAGTGCAACAAGCTATGGCTACACCTTC
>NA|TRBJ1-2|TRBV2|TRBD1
CASRNRGNYGYTF
TGTGCCAGCAGGAACAGGGGAAACTATGGCTACACCTTC
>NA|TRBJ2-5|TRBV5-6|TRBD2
CASSLEGLGGETQYF
TGTGCCAGCAGCTTGGAGGGACTAGGAGGAGAGACCCAGTACTTC
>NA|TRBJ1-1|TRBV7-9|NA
CASSTYRVLNTEAFF
TGTGCCAGCAGTACCTACAGGGTCTTAAACACTGAAGCTTTCTTT
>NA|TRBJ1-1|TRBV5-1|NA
CASSAYRNTEAFF
TGCGCCAGCAGCGCCTACAGGAACACTGAAGCTTTCTTT
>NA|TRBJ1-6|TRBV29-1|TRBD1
CSAKRGTGDNSPLHF
TGCAGCGCCAAAAGGGGGACAGGGGATAATTCACCCCTCCACTTT
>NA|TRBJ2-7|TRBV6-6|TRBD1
CASSYSRPGGYEQYF
TGTGCCAGCAGTTACTCTCGGCCAGGGGGTTACGAGCAGTACTTC
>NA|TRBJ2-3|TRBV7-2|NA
CASSPATEDTQYF
TGTGCCAGCAGCCCGGCGACAGAAGATACGCAGTATTTT
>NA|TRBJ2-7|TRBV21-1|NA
CASSKGGRGRRNEQYF
TGTGCCAGCAGCAAAGGGGGGAGGGGGAGAAGGAACGAGCAGTACTTC
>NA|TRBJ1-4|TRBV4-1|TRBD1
CASSQAGTGDEKLFF
TGCGCCAGCAGCCAAGCCGGGACAGGGGATGAAAAACTGTTTTTT
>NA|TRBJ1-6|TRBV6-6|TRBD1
CASSQIGQADSPLHF
TGTGCCAGCAGCCAGATCGGACAGGCCGATTCACCCCTCCACTTT
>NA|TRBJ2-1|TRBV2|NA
CASSLGLNNEQFF
TGTGCCAGCAGCTTGGGACTGAACAATGAGCAGTTCTTC
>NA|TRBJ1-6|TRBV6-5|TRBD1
CASSLGQEYSPLHF
TGTGCCAGCAGTTTGGGACAGGAGTATTCACCCCTCCACTTT
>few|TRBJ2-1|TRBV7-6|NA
CASSLVGAAHNEQFF
TGTGCCAGCAGCTTAGTGGGGGCGGCCCACAATGAGCAGTTCTTC
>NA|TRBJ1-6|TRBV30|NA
CAWRRDGELDSPLHF
TGTGCCTGGAGAAGAGACGGGGAATTGGATTCACCCCTCCACTTT
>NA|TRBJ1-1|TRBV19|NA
CASSIEAYRVTEAFF
TGTGCCAGTAGTATAGAGGCTTACAGGGTCACTGAAGCTTTCTTT
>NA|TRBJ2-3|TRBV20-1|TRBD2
CSASSLAGETQYF
TGCAGTGCTAGTTCTCTAGCGGGGGAAACGCAGTATTTT
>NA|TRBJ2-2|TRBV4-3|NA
CASSLSARGNTGELFF
TGCGCCAGCAGCCTTTCGGCGCGGGGGAACACCGGGGAGCTGTTTTTT
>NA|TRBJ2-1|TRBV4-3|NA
CASSQNIFNEQFF
TGCGCCAGCAGCCAAAACATTTTCAATGAGCAGTTCTTC
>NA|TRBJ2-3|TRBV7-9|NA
CASSRVLGGKAYTQYF
TGTGCCAGCAGCCGAGTGCTTGGAGGGAAAGCCTATACGCAGTATTTT
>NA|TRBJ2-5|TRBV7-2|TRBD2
CASSWTSGGAETQYF
TGTGCCAGCAGCTGGACTAGCGGGGGGGCAGAGACCCAGTACTTC
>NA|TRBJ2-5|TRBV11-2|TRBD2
CATSSSGVGKTQYF
TGTGCCACCTCCTCGAGCGGGGTCGGGAAGACCCAGTACTTC
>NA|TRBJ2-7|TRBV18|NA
CASSPLGGTVSYEQYF
TGTGCCAGCTCACCATTAGGAGGGACAGTGTCCTACGAGCAGTACTTC
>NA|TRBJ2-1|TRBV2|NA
CASSEWALNEQFF
TGTGCCAGCAGTGAGTGGGCTCTTAATGAGCAGTTCTTC
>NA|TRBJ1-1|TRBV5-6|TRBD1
CASSSPSRGPTEAFF
TGTGCCAGCAGCTCCCCTTCCAGGGGGCCCACTGAAGCTTTCTTT
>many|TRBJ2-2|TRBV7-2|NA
CASSAGRIRELFF
TGTGCCAGCAGCGCAGGGAGGATCAGGGAGCTGTTTTTT
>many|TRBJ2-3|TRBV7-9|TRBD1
CASSFVQGAADTQYF
TGTGCCAGCAGCTTCGTACAGGGGGCGGCAGATACGCAGTATTTT
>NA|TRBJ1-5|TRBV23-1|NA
CASSQGGNQPQHF
TGCGCCAGCAGTCAGGGGGGGAACCAGCCCCAGCATTTT
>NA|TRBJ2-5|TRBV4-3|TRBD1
CASSQDRGLQETQYF
TGCGCCAGCAGCCAGGACAGGGGACTCCAAGAGACCCAGTACTTC
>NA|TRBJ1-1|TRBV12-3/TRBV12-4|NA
CASRDSLVTEAFF
TGTGCCAGCAGGGACAGTCTTGTCACTGAAGCTTTCTTT
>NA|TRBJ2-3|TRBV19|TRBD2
CASSSDLAGSTDTQYF
TGTGCCAGTAGTTCCGACTTAGCGGGTAGCACAGATACGCAGTATTTT
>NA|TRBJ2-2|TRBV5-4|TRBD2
CASSLGLAGNTGELFF
TGTGCCAGCAGCCTGGGACTAGCGGGGAACACCGGGGAGCTGTTTTTT
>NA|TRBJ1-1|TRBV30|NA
CAWEIGANTEAFF
TGTGCCTGGGAGATTGGGGCAAACACTGAAGCTTTCTTT
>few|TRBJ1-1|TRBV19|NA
CASSRGAEAFF
TGTGCCAGTTCAAGGGGTGCTGAAGCTTTCTTT
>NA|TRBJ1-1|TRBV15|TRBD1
CATSRFRQGSTEAFF
TGTGCCACCAGCAGATTCCGACAGGGGAGCACTGAAGCTTTCTTT
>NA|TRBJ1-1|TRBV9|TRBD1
CASATGGEKTEAFF
TGTGCCAGCGCGACAGGGGGGGAGAAGACTGAAGCTTTCTTT
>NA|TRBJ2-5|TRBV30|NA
CAWSRLVQETQYF
TGTGCCTGGAGTAGACTCGTCCAAGAGACCCAGTACTTC
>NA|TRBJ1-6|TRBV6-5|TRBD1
CASSYPRTGANSPLHF
TGTGCCAGCAGTTACCCTAGGACAGGGGCTAATTCACCCCTCCACTTT
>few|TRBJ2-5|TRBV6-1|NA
CASSDLTGQGETQYF
TGTGCCAGCAGTGATTTAACAGGGCAAGGAGAGACCCAGTACTTC
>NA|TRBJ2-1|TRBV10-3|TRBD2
CAISDRLAGVNEQFF
TGTGCCATCAGTGATAGACTAGCGGGGGTCAATGAGCAGTTCTTC
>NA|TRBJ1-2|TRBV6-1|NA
CASSEGYSFYGYTF
TGTGCCAGCAGTGAAGGGTACAGCTTCTATGGCTACACCTTC
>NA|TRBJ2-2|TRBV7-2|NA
CASSALGGTGELFF
TGTGCCAGCAGCGCCCTCGGGGGCACCGGGGAGCTGTTTTTT
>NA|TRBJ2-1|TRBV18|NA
CASSPIGRVQEQFF
TGTGCCAGCTCACCAATCGGCAGGGTCCAGGAGCAGTTCTTC
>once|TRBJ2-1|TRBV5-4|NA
CASGSSRDWGSYEQFF
TGTGCCAGCGGTTCCTCCCGGGACTGGGGATCCTATGAGCAGTTCTTC
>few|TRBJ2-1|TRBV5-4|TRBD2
CASSLWGGSYNEQFF
TGTGCCAGCAGCTTGTGGGGGGGCTCCTACAATGAGCAGTTCTTC